This is a list of T cell receptor beta chains from one sample in a study of blood T cell repertoires in COVID-19. Only in-frame clones appear in the TCRdb table, and some are missing; sequencing was by immunoSEQ multiplex PCR. The sample carries 180,000 or so clones, around 89% recorded once. The sequenced material came from PBMCs or T cells enriched from blood (not recorded which). The receptors were sampled from a woman aged 18-29 years who had recovered from COVID-19. Both conserved end residues are part of each CDR3. A D gene is named only where the DNA matches it firmly. Some rows have no size entry. The others give once, few or many, or a class for an expanded clone.

D gene: TRBD1; clone size: once; J gene: TRBJ1-1; CDR3 length: 15; V gene: TRBV25-1; CDR3 protein: CASSETGTVNTEAFF; CDR3 DNA: TGTGCCAGCAGTGAAACCGGGACAGTGAACACTGAAGCTTTCTTT
D gene: .; clone size: .; J gene: TRBJ2-1; CDR3 length: 12; V gene: TRBV12-3/TRBV12-4; CDR3 protein: CASRRLGNEQFF; CDR3 DNA: TGTGCCAGCAGGAGACTAGGCAATGAGCAGTTCTTC
D gene: .; clone size: .; J gene: TRBJ2-2; CDR3 length: 15; V gene: TRBV9; CDR3 protein: CASSVVGDGAGELFF; CDR3 DNA: TGTGCCAGCAGCGTAGTAGGGGATGGGGCCGGGGAGCTGTTTTTT
D gene: TRBD2; clone size: .; J gene: TRBJ2-7; CDR3 length: 16; V gene: TRBV28; CDR3 protein: CASSLPGGRLSYEQYF; CDR3 DNA: TGTGCCAGCAGTCTCCCCGGCGGGAGGCTTTCCTACGAGCAGTACTTC
D gene: TRBD1; clone size: .; J gene: TRBJ1-3; CDR3 length: 19; V gene: TRBV11-2; CDR3 protein: CASSLEATGGARTGNTIYF; CDR3 DNA: TGTGCCAGCAGCTTAGAAGCGACAGGGGGTGCGAGAACTGGAAACACCATATATTTT
D gene: TRBD1; clone size: .; J gene: TRBJ2-7; CDR3 length: 11; V gene: TRBV3-1/TRBV3-2; CDR3 protein: CASSRQGTQYF; CDR3 DNA: TGTGCCAGCAGCCGACAGGGAACGCAGTACTTC
D gene: TRBD1; clone size: .; J gene: TRBJ1-3; CDR3 length: 15; V gene: TRBV11-2; CDR3 protein: CASSLFTGAGNTIYF; CDR3 DNA: TGTGCCAGCAGCTTATTCACAGGGGCTGGAAACACCATATATTTT
D gene: .; clone size: .; J gene: TRBJ2-3; CDR3 length: 16; V gene: TRBV5-6; CDR3 protein: CASSLMLASVSDTQYF; CDR3 DNA: TGTGCCAGCAGCTTAATGCTAGCGTCAGTTTCAGATACGCAGTATTTT
D gene: TRBD2; clone size: .; J gene: TRBJ2-1; CDR3 length: 17; V gene: TRBV28; CDR3 protein: CASSPRTGLAGFGEQFF; CDR3 DNA: TGTGCCAGCAGCCCCCGAACTGGACTAGCGGGATTCGGTGAGCAGTTCTTC
D gene: .; clone size: .; J gene: TRBJ1-1; CDR3 length: 13; V gene: TRBV27; CDR3 protein: CASKDSMNTEAFF; CDR3 DNA: TGTGCCAGCAAAGACAGCATGAACACTGAAGCTTTCTTT
D gene: .; clone size: .; J gene: TRBJ2-7; CDR3 length: 14; V gene: TRBV28; CDR3 protein: CASSLLVRGGEQYF; CDR3 DNA: TGTGCCAGCAGTTTATTGGTCCGAGGAGGCGAGCAGTACTTC
D gene: .; clone size: .; J gene: TRBJ2-6; CDR3 length: 14; V gene: TRBV6-5; CDR3 protein: CASSSVSGANVLTF; CDR3 DNA: TGTGCCAGCTCGTCGGTCTCTGGGGCCAACGTCCTGACTTTC
D gene: TRBD1; clone size: .; J gene: TRBJ2-7; CDR3 length: 15; V gene: TRBV3-1/TRBV3-2; CDR3 protein: CASSLNGDRGPEQYF; CDR3 DNA: TGTGCCAGCAGCCTAAACGGGGACAGGGGTCCCGAGCAGTACTTC
D gene: .; clone size: .; J gene: TRBJ1-1; CDR3 length: 15; V gene: TRBV5-6; CDR3 protein: CASSMGGREGTEAFF; CDR3 DNA: TGTGCCAGCTCTATGGGCGGCAGGGAGGGCACTGAAGCTTTCTTT
D gene: TRBD2; clone size: .; J gene: TRBJ2-1; CDR3 length: 14; V gene: TRBV28; CDR3 protein: CASRPSGSGNEQFF; CDR3 DNA: TGTGCCAGCAGGCCTAGCGGGAGCGGCAATGAGCAGTTCTTC
D gene: TRBD1; clone size: .; J gene: TRBJ2-3; CDR3 length: 16; V gene: TRBV7-3; CDR3 protein: CASSTARPGGPDTQYF; CDR3 DNA: TGTGCCAGCAGCACCGCACGACCAGGGGGTCCAGATACGCAGTATTTT
D gene: .; clone size: .; J gene: TRBJ2-1; CDR3 length: 11; V gene: TRBV21-1; CDR3 protein: CASSPQCEQFF; CDR3 DNA: TGTGCCAGCAGCCCCCAATGTGAGCAGTTCTTC
D gene: .; clone size: .; J gene: TRBJ2-1; CDR3 length: 16; V gene: TRBV5-4; CDR3 protein: CASSPGPGLAYNGQFF; CDR3 DNA: TGTGCCAGCAGCCCGGGACCGGGACTGGCGTACAATGGGCAGTTCTTC
D gene: TRBD1; clone size: .; J gene: TRBJ2-3; CDR3 length: 16; V gene: TRBV24-1; CDR3 protein: CATSEDRGKGTDTQYF; CDR3 DNA: TGTGCCACCAGTGAGGACAGGGGCAAGGGCACAGATACGCAGTATTTT
D gene: TRBD2; clone size: .; J gene: TRBJ2-2; CDR3 length: 16; V gene: TRBV5-1; CDR3 protein: CASSLVRTSGTGELFF; CDR3 DNA: TGCGCCAGCAGCTTGGTCCGAACTAGCGGGACCGGGGAGCTGTTTTTT